The next 6 T cell receptor beta chains were all read from a single sample in a study of T cell responses to AZD1222 COVID-19 vaccine. The protocol was immunoSEQ multiplex PCR, while the TCRdb copy is restricted to in-frame clones and leaves out a portion. The sample carries about 66,000 clones, more than 75% recorded once. This material consisted of peripheral blood, taken on day 0 of AZD1222 vaccination. Receptors were obtained from an adult in good health.

The sample holds a few counts of this clone. The rearrangement joins TRBV4-2 to TRBJ2-5, with D perhaps assigned TRBD1 or TRBD2 (5 bases each). V was clipped by 0 bases and J by 4 bases, with 9 bases between them. The CDR3 is made up of 14 amino acids. Germline CDR1 reads LGHNA; CDR2 reads YNFKEQ. CDR3 residues: CASSQDPGRETQYF. The CDR3 nucleotides are TGTGCCAGCAGCCAAGATCCAGGGAGAGAGACCCAGTACTTC.

The chain combines TRBV5-5 with TRBJ1-3; no reliable D call. V was shortened by 4 bases and J by 0 bases, with 23 bases between the two germline ends. The germline V gene has CDR1 SGHKS and CDR2 YYEKEE (reference sequence). The CDR3 contains 19 residues. In DNA, the CDR3 is TGTGCCAGCAGCCCTGGACGGAAAGTTCTGCTTAGCTCTGGAAACACCATATATTTT. It codes for CASSPGRKVLLSSGNTIYF.

In its sample, this clone was seen once. The chain joins TRBV6-2 or TRBV6-3 to TRBJ1-1, with D perhaps matching TRBD1 (5 bases). The CDR3 sequence is 16 residues long. Germline V CDR1 and CDR2: MNHEY, SVGEGT. V gave up 2 bases and J gave up 0 bases, with 13 bases separating them. The CDR3 here is CASSYVRGEMNTEAFF. The CDR3 DNA reads as TGTGCCAGCAGTTACGTCCGGGGCGAAATGAACACTGAAGCTTTCTTT.

V is TRBV5-1 and J is TRBJ2-5; no clear D. V lost 4 bases and J lost 3, with 10 bases in between. The CDR3 length is 13 residues. From germline, CDR1 is SGHRS and CDR2 YFSETQ. The DNA for the CDR3 is TGCGCCAGCAGCCTACCCCGGGAAGAGACCCAGTACTTC. It codes for CASSLPREETQYF.

The gene calls are TRBV7-9 and TRBJ1-5; no clear D. The V and J ends lost 5 bases and 6 bases respectively, with 14 bases between them. This CDR3 spans 14 amino acids. CDR1 and CDR2 from the germline V gene are SEHNR and FQNEAQ (reference sequence). The CDR3 protein is CASSPGGSFQPQHF. The CDR3 DNA sequence: TGTGCCAGCAGCCCAGGAGGAAGTTTTCAGCCCCAGCATTTT.

The rearrangement joins TRBV15 to TRBJ1-5; possibly TRBD1 for D (5 bases). V was shortened by 0 bases and J by 8 bases, with 23 bases between the two germline ends. The CDR3 runs 18 residues. The V gene's germline CDR1 is LNHNV and CDR2 YYDKDF (reference sequence). The CDR3 coding sequence is TGTGCCACCAGCAGAGATTCAGTGGGGGAGAGGGGTAGAAAGCCCCAGCATTTT. Amino acid sequence: CATSRDSVGERGRKPQHF. The variable domain in full, completed from reference TRBV15 and TRBJ1-5, reads DAMVIQNPRYQVTQFGKPVTLSCSQTLNHNVMYWYQQKSSQAPKLLFHYYDKDFNNEADTPDNFQSRRPNTSFCFLDIRSPGLGDTAMYLCATSRDSVGERGRKPQHFGDGTRLSIL.